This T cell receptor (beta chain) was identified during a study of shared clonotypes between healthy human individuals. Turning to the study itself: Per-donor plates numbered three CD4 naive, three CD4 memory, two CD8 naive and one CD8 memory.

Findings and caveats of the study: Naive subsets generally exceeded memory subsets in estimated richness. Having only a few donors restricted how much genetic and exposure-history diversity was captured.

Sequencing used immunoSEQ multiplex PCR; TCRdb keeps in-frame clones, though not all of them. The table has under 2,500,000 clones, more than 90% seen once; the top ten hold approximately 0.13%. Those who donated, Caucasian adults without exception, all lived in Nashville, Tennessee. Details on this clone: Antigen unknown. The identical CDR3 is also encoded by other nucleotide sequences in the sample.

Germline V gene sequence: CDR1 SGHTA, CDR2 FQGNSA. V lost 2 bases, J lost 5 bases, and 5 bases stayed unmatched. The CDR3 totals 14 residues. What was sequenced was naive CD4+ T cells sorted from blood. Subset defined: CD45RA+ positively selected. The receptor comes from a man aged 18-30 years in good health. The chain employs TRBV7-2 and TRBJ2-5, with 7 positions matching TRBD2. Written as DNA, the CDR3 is TGTGCCAGCAGCTTAAGCCGGGGAGGGGAGACCCAGTACTTC. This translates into CASSLSRGGETQYF.